Below, 30 T cell receptor beta chains from the same sample are listed, as sequenced in a study of Ad26.COV2.S vaccination and SARS-CoV-2 variants. Specified treatment: about 20 received Ad26.COV2.S at low or high dose, single or two shots; about 5 received placebo; per-sample allocation not given. Samples came from day 63 after the first vaccine or placebo injection. The protocol was immunoSEQ multiplex PCR, while the TCRdb copy is restricted to in-frame clones and leaves out a portion. The data hold 200,000 to 250,000 clones, with 85% to 90% observed a single time. The material sequenced was peripheral blood, taken in a trial of Ad26.COV2.S vaccine versus placebo. The receptors come from a person aged 18 to 59 who received the Ad26.COV2.S COVID-19 vaccine or a placebo.

This clone was detected a few times. This chain joins TRBV6-2 or TRBV6-3 and TRBJ1-5; D remains unclear. The ends were cut back, 6 bases at V and 4 bases at J, with 16 bases in the middle. The CDR3 contains 15 residues. The germline V gene encodes CDR1 MNHEY and CDR2 SVGEGT. The CDR3 DNA reads as TGTGCCAGCAGCCGTGAGTCCAGCCGGAATCAGCCCCAGCATTTT. It yields the protein CASSRESSRNQPQHF.

The chain combines TRBV6-4 with TRBJ2-2; D perhaps matches TRBD2 (5 bases). V dropped 6 bases and J dropped 2 bases, with 10 bases sitting between them. The length of the CDR3 is 14 residues. The germline CDR1 and CDR2 sequences are MRHNA and SNTAGT. The CDR3 nucleotides read TGTGCCAGCAGGCCAGCGGTCAACACCGGGGAGCTGTTTTTT. It codes for CASRPAVNTGELFF.

The V call is TRBV4-2, the J call TRBJ2-7, with 11 bases that match TRBD1. V gave up 3 bases and J gave up 4 bases; unmatched junction bases: 5. There are 15 residues in the CDR3. Germline lookup yields CDR1 LGHNA and CDR2 YNFKEQ. The CDR3 here is CASSHPDRGQYEQYF. The DNA for the CDR3 is TGTGCCAGCAGCCATCCGGACAGGGGGCAATACGAGCAGTACTTC.

This clone was recorded once. The chain joins TRBV27 to TRBJ2-3; D is ambiguous. This CDR3 region has 14 residues. Germline lookup yields CDR1 MNHEY and CDR2 SMNVEV (reference sequence). V lost 3 bases to trimming and J lost 4 bases, with 11 bases between them. CDR3: CASSFDLGPDTQYF. The CDR3 DNA sequence: TGTGCCAGCAGTTTCGACCTGGGTCCAGATACGCAGTATTTT.

This chain links TRBV18 with TRBJ2-1; D is uncertain. V was shortened by 0 bases and J by 3 bases, with 12 bases between the two germline ends. Germline CDR1 and CDR2: KGHSH and LQKENI. The CDR3 runs 16 residues. The CDR3 is CASSPPVGLVYNEQFF. The CDR3 region has the DNA TGTGCCAGCTCACCACCGGTGGGATTGGTCTACAATGAGCAGTTCTTC.

J is TRBJ1-1 and V is TRBV6-6; no reliable D call. Germline values: CDR1 MNHNY, CDR2 SVGAGI (reference sequence). Trimming removed 2 bases at V and 1 base at J, with 8 bases between. This CDR3 contains 14 residues. The CDR3, as DNA: TGTGCCAGCAGTTACCTGGACGGGAACACTGAAGCTTTCTTT. Encoded protein: CASSYLDGNTEAFF.

In nucleotides, the CDR3 is TGTGCCAGCAGCTTTGATAGGATCTGGGAGCAGTACTTC. This encodes CASSFDRIWEQYF. The rearrangement joins TRBV7-2 to TRBJ2-7; D not resolved. This CDR3 has 13 amino acids. The V gene lost 3 bases and the J gene lost 7 bases, with 13 bases spanning the gap. In germline, CDR1 is SGHTA, CDR2 FQGNSA.

V usage is TRBV19 and J usage is TRBJ2-4; D remains ambiguous. This CDR3 spans 15 amino acids. The V end was cut by 3 bases, the J end by 5 bases, with 14 bases between. Looked up from germline, CDR1 is LNHDA and CDR2 is SQIVND (reference sequence). The CDR3 protein is CASSIQSGLQNIQYF. Here the CDR3 DNA reads TGTGCCAGTAGTATTCAATCGGGCCTACAAAACATTCAGTACTTC.

The chain combines TRBV19 with TRBJ2-2; possible D gene TRBD2, 6 bases. This CDR3 comprises 14 residues. Trimming cost V 10 bases and J 2 bases, with 14 bases left between them. Germline V gene sequence: CDR1 LNHDA, CDR2 SQIVND (reference sequence). The CDR3 protein is CATGTGSNTGELFF. The DNA for the CDR3 is TGTGCCACCGGGACCGGGAGTAACACCGGGGAGCTGTTTTTT.

This rearrangement joins TRBV30 to TRBJ1-1; D perhaps matches TRBD1 (5 bases). Germline assignment: CDR1 GTSNPN and CDR2 SVGIG (reference sequence). CDR3 length equals 14 residues. V lost 3 bases to trimming and J lost 2 bases, with 13 bases between them. CDR3 bases: TGTGCCTGGAGCGAGGGACCGATAAACACTGAAGCTTTCTTT. Its translation: CAWSEGPINTEAFF.

The chain employs TRBV6-2 or TRBV6-3 and TRBJ2-7, with 10 bases identical to TRBD2. V gave up 6 bases and J gave up 4 bases; unmatched junction bases: 9. This CDR3 spans 15 amino acids. CDR1 is MNHEY and CDR2 is SVGEGT in the germline V gene. The CDR3 loop is CASSQSKTSGYEQYF. The CDR3 DNA sequence: TGTGCCAGCAGCCAATCCAAGACTAGCGGGTACGAGCAGTACTTC.

The chain links TRBV29-1 to TRBJ2-2; 9 bases align to TRBD1. The CDR3 consists of 16 residues. Per the germline V gene, CDR1 is SQVTM and CDR2 is ANQGSEA. V lost 0 bases, J lost 5 bases, and 7 bases stayed unmatched. CDR3 in amino acids: CSVEEPGTGYTGELFF. In DNA, the CDR3 is TGCAGCGTTGAAGAACCCGGGACAGGGTATACCGGGGAGCTGTTTTTT.

The rearrangement uses TRBV24-1 and TRBJ2-3, with TRBD2 matching over 7 bases. Germline V gene data show CDR1 as KGHDR and CDR2 as SFDVKD. There are 15 residues in the CDR3. V lost 7 bases, J lost 2 bases, and 8 bases stayed unmatched. CDR3 DNA: TGTGCCACCAGCCCCGGACTAGTCCCCACAGATACGCAGTATTTT. Amino acid sequence: CATSPGLVPTDTQYF.

The chain uses TRBV9 and TRBJ2-1; TRBD2 agrees at 7 bases. The CDR3 contains 12 residues. The V gene end was trimmed by 8 bases and the J gene end by 7 bases; junction bases not matched to a gene: 6. CDR1 SGDLS and CDR2 YYNGEE come from the germline V gene. The DNA of the CDR3 is TGTGCCAGTAAGCGGGATGGGAATGAGCAGTTCTTC. This sequence encodes CASKRDGNEQFF. The complete variable domain, with remaining parts taken from reference TRBV9 and TRBJ2-1, reads DSGVTQTPKHLITATGQRVTLRCSPRSGDLSVYWYQQSLDQGLQFLIQYYNGEERAKGNILERFSAQQFPDLHSELNLSSLELGDSALYFCASKRDGNEQFFGPGTRLTVL.

This clone appeared a single time. This chain links TRBV14 with TRBJ2-1; D may be TRBD1 (6 bases). V lost 1 base and J lost 4, with 14 bases in between. Germline V gene sequence: CDR1 SGHDN, CDR2 FVKESK. The CDR3 runs 16 residues. CDR3 coding DNA: TGTGCCAGCAGCCAAGCAGGGGCTACGAGGTACAATGAGCAGTTCTTC. As protein: CASSQAGATRYNEQFF. The whole variable domain, filled in from reference TRBV14 and TRBJ2-1, reads EAGVTQFPSHSVIEKGQTVTLRCDPISGHDNLYWYRRVMGKEIKFLLHFVKESKQDESGMPNNRFLAERTGGTYSTLKVQPAELEDSGVYFCASSQAGATRYNEQFFGPGTRLTVL.

The CDR3 protein is CACRGGGYTF. The CDR3, as DNA: TGTGCCTGCAGGGGAGGTGGCTACACCTTC. The rearrangement uses TRBV30 and TRBJ1-2, with a weak D call TRBD1 (6 bases). CDR3 length: 10 amino acids. V lost 6 bases to trimming and J lost 7 bases, with 9 bases between them. The germline V gene has CDR1 GTSNPN and CDR2 SVGIG (reference sequence).

This sequence joins TRBV27 and TRBJ1-3, with D maybe TRBD1 (6 bases). The CDR3 contains 14 residues. The germline V and J ends were trimmed by 5 bases and 2 bases, with 10 bases remaining between them. Germline-derived CDR1 and CDR2 are MNHEY and SMNVEV (reference sequence). CDR3 amino acids: CASSPRGAGNTIYF. DNA for the CDR3: TGTGCCAGCAGTCCCAGGGGAGCTGGAAACACCATATATTTT.

Regarding this clone: At the DNA level, this CDR3 is encoded by other sequences in the same sample as well. The rearrangement links TRBV19 to TRBJ2-2, with D tentatively TRBD2 (5 bases). Trimming pared 3 bases from V and 0 bases from J, leaving 8 bases between. Germline V gives CDR1 LNHDA, CDR2 SQIVND (reference sequence). This CDR3 contains 15 residues. The CDR3 coding sequence is TGTGCCAGTAGTATTGGAGGTGCGAACACCGGGGAGCTGTTTTTT. Translated, it gives CASSIGGANTGELFF.

V and J are TRBV21-1 and TRBJ2-5. TRBV21-1 is a documented pseudogene. The CDR3 is made up of 18 amino acids. The CDR3 region is CASSQRERKPILQETQYF. The CDR3 DNA sequence: TGTGCCAGCAGCCAAAGGGAAAGGAAGCCCATCCTCCAAGAGACCCAGTACTTC.

V usage is TRBV18 and J usage is TRBJ2-1; tentative D call: TRBD2 (6 bases). The germline CDR1 and CDR2 sequences are KGHSH and LQKENI. The CDR3 is made up of 15 amino acids. The V end was cut by 2 bases, the J end by 1 base, with 9 bases between. The CDR3 coding sequence is TGTGCCAGCTCACCATCGGCGGGATCCTACAATGAGCAGTTCTTC. Protein: CASSPSAGSYNEQFF.

The V gene is TRBV7-2, the J gene TRBJ1-1; D call uncertain. Between the trimmed V and J ends, which lost 2 bases and 5 bases, there was a span of 9 bases. Germline CDR1 SGHTA, CDR2 FQGNSA. This CDR3 has 13 amino acids. CDR3 protein: CASSLKGQTEAFF. In DNA form, the CDR3 reads TGTGCCAGCAGCTTAAAGGGTCAGACTGAAGCTTTCTTT.

The rearrangement uses TRBV4-3 and TRBJ2-6; D gene uncertain. Trimming removed 4 bases from V and 0 bases from J, with 10 bases in between. The germline CDR1 and CDR2 sequences are LGHNA and YSLEER. This CDR3 has 16 amino acids. CDR3 nucleotides: TGCGCCAGCAGCCTACTTTCTGTCTCTGGGGCCAACGTCCTGACTTTC. Protein: CASSLLSVSGANVLTF.

The chain carries TRBV10-3 and TRBJ2-1, with D possibly TRBD2 on 5 matching bases. From germline, CDR1 is ENHRY and CDR2 SYGVKD. V lost 0 bases and J 9 bases, leaving 18 bases between the germline ends. The CDR3 consists of 16 residues. This CDR3 is CAISESLGAHLGEQFF. Here the CDR3 DNA reads TGTGCCATCAGTGAGTCGTTGGGAGCGCATCTCGGTGAGCAGTTCTTC.

In this sample, this clone turned up a few times. The rearrangement joins TRBV5-1 to TRBJ1-2, with D possibly being TRBD1 (6 bases). The CDR3 is 14 residues long. V lost 4 bases to trimming and J lost 4 bases, with 14 bases between them. Germline V gene sequence: CDR1 SGHRS, CDR2 YFSETQ. CDR3 coding DNA: TGCGCCAGCAGCACAGAACAGGGAATCTATGGCTACACCTTC. This encodes CASSTEQGIYGYTF.

The chain carries TRBV28 and TRBJ1-2, with D perhaps matching TRBD1 (5 bases). This CDR3 comprises 14 residues. V was pared by 8 bases and J by 1 base, with 14 bases between. The V gene's germline CDR1 is MDHEN and CDR2 SYDVKM. CDR3 amino acids: CASLQGLNNYGYTF. DNA of the CDR3: TGTGCCAGCCTCCAGGGACTTAATAACTATGGCTACACCTTC.

The chain combines TRBV14 with TRBJ2-2; D is perhaps TRBD1 or TRBD2 (6 bases each). Germline V gene sequence: CDR1 SGHDN, CDR2 FVKESK. The length of the CDR3 is 15 residues. Trimming shortened V by 0 bases and J by 7 bases, and 12 bases separated the two germline ends. CDR3 region: CASSQDPGAIGELFF. In DNA, the CDR3 is TGTGCCAGCAGCCAAGATCCGGGGGCGATCGGGGAGCTGTTTTTT.

The count of this clone is one. The V gene is TRBV5-8, the J gene TRBJ1-3; D gene uncertain. The ends were cut back, 10 bases at V and 4 bases at J, with 12 bases in the middle. CDR3 length equals 12 residues. Germline CDR1 SGHTS, CDR2 YDEGEE. The CDR3 here is CACGRQGNTIYF. CDR3 bases: TGTGCCTGTGGCCGCCAAGGAAACACCATATATTTT.

The CDR3 protein is CASSLNPLGGRTSYNEQFF. CDR3 bases: TGTGCCAGCAGCTTAAACCCTCTGGGGGGCCGAACTTCCTACAATGAGCAGTTCTTC. The J gene is TRBJ2-1, the V gene TRBV7-3, with D perhaps assigned TRBD1 or TRBD2 (6 bases each). The V and J ends lost 1 base and 1 base respectively, with 20 bases between them. Germline values: CDR1 SGHTA, CDR2 FQGTGA. This CDR3 is built from 19 residues.

This sequence joins TRBV2 and TRBJ1-5; the match to TRBD1 covers 9 bases. V was clipped by 3 bases and J by 1 base; unmatched bases: 10. The CDR3 is 18 amino acids. The germline V gene encodes CDR1 SNHLY and CDR2 FYNNEI. As DNA, the CDR3 is TGTGCCAGCAGTGAGCCGGGACAGGGTTGGTGGAGCAATCAGCCCCAGCATTTT. Translating gives CASSEPGQGWWSNQPQHF.

The genes are TRBV29-1 and TRBJ2-5; unclear D gene. CDR1 and CDR2 (germline): SQVTM, ANQGSEA. V lost 6 bases to trimming and J lost 5 bases, with 16 bases between them. The CDR3 length is 13 residues. The CDR3 DNA follows: TGCAGCGTGCCCCGGTCTCCTCAGGAGACCCAGTACTTC. Protein: CSVPRSPQETQYF.